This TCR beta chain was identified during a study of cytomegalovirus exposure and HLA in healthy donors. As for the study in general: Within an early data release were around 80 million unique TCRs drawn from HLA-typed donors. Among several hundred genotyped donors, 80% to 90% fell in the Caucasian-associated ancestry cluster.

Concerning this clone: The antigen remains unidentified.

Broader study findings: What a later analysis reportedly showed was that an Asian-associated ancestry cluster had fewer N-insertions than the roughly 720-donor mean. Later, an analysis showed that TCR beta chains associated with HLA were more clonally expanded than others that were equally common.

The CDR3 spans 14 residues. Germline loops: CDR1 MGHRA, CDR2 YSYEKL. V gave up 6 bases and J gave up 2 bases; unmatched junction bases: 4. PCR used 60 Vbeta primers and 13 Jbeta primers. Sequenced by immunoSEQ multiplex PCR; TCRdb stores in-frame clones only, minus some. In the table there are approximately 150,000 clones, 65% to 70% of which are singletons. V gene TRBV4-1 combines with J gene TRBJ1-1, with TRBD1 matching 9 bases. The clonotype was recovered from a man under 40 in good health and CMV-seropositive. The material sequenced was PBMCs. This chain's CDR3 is CASRGQGRNTEAFF. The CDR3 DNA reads TGCGCCAGCAGGGGACAGGGTCGTAACACTGAAGCTTTCTTT.